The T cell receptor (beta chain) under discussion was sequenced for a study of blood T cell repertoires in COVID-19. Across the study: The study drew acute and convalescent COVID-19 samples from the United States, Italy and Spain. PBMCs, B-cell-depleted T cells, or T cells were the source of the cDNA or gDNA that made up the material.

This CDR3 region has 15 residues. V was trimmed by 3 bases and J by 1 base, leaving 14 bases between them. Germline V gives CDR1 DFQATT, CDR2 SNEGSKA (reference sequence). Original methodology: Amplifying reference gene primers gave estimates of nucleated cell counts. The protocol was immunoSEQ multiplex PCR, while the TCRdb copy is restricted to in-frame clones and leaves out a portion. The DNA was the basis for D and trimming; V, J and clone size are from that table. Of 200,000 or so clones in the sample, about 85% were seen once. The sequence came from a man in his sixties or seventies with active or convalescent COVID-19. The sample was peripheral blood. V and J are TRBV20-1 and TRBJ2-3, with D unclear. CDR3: CSASGSLTGTDTQYF. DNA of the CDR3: TGCAGTGCTAGTGGTAGTCTTACGGGCACAGATACGCAGTATTTT.